This entry features one T cell receptor (beta chain) sequence. This sample is drawn from a study of shared clonotypes between healthy human individuals. The donors were adults (healthy and HIV-negative) with no recent acute infections or vaccinations. A CD45RA-negative memory subset and a CD45RA+ naive subset were separated from the CD4+ cells. TCRdb's copy holds only in-frame clones and misses some; the assay was immunoSEQ multiplex PCR. The sample records 2 million to 3 million clones, over 85% being singletons. J lost 2 bases, V lost 3 bases, and 5 bases had no gene match. The CDR3 has 16 amino acids. The germline V gene encodes CDR1 SGDLS and CDR2 YYNGEE.

Sequences were obtained from naive CD4+ T cells from PBMCs. Indicated subset: CD45RA+ positively selected. This rearrangement joins TRBV9 to TRBJ2-7; TRBD2 agrees at 13 bases. This sequence originates from a man between 18 and 35 years old in good health. Some clones in this sample may be carry-over from other donors' samples. As DNA, the CDR3 is TGTGCCAGCAGCGGCCGGACTAGCGGGAGCCCCTACGAGCAGTACTTC. It codes for CASSGRTSGSPYEQYF.